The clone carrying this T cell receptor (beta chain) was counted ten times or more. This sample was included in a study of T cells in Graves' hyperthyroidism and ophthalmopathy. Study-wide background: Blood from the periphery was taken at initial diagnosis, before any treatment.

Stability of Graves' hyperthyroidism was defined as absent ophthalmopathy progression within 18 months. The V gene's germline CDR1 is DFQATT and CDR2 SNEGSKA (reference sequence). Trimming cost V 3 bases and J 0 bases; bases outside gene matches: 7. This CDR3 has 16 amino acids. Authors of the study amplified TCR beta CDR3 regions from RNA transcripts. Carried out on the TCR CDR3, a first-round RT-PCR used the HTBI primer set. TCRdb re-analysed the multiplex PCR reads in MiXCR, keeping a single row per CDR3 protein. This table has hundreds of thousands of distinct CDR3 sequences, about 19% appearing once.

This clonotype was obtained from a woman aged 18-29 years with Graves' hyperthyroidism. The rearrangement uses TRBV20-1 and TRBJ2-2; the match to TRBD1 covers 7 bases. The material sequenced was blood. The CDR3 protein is CSASAFGTANTGELFF. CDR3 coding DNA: TGCAGTGCTAGTGCCTTCGGGACAGCGAACACCGGGGAGCTGTTTTTT.